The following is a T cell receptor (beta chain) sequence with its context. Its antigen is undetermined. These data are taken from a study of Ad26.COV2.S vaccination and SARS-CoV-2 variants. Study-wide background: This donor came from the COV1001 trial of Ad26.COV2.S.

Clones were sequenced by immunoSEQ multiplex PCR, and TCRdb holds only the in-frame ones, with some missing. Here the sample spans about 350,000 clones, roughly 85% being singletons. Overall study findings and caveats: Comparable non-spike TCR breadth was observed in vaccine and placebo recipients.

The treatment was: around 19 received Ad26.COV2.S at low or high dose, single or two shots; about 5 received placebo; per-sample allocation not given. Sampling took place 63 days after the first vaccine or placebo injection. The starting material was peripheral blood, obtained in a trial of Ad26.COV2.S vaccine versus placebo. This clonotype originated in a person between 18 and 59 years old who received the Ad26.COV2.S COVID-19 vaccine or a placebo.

The CDR3 coding sequence is TGTGCCAGCATGGCTAGCGGATACAATGAGCAGTTCTTC. Translation: CASMASGYNEQFF. The gene calls are TRBV2 and TRBJ2-1; TRBD2 agrees at 7 bases. This CDR3 has 13 amino acids. The germline V gene encodes CDR1 SNHLY and CDR2 FYNNEI. V lost 7 bases and J lost 4; bases outside the gene matches: 4.